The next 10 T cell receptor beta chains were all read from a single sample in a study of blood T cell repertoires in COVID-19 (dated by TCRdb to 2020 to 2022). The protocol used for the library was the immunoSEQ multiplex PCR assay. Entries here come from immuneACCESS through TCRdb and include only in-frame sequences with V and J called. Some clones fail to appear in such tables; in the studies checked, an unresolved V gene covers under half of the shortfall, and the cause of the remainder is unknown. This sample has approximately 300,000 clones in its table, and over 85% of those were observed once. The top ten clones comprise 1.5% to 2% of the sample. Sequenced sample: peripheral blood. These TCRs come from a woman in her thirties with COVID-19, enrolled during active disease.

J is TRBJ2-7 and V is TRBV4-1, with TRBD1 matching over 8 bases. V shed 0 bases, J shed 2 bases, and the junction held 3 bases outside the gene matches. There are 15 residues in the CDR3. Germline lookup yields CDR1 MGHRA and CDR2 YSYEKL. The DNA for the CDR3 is TGCGCCAGCAGCCAAGAAGGGACAGGAACCTACGAGCAGTACTTC. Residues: CASSQEGTGTYEQYF.

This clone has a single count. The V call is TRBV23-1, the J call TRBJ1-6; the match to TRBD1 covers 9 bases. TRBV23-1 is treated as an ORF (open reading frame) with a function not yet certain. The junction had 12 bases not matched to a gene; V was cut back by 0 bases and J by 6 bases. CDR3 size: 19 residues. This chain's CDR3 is CASSQSPPTGGGCNSPLHF. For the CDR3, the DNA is TGCGCCAGCAGTCAATCGCCGCCTACAGGGGGCGGGTGTAATTCACCCCTCCACTTT.

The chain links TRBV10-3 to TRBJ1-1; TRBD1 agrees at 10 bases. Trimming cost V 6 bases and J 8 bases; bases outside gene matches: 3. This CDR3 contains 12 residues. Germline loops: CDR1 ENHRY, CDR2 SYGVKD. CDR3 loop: CAIRDRGTEAFF. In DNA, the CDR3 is TGTGCCATCAGGGACAGGGGGACCGAAGCTTTCTTT.

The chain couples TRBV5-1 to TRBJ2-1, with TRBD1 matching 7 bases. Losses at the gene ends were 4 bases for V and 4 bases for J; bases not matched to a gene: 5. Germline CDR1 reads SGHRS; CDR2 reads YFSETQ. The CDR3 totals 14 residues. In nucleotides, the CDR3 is TGCGCCAGCAGCGAGGGACAGCCATACAATGAGCAGTTCTTC. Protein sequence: CASSEGQPYNEQFF.

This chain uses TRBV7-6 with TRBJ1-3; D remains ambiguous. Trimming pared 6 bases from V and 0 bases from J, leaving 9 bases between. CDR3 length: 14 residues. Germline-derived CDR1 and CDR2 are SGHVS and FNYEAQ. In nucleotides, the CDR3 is TGTGCCAGCAGACCTCTGAGCTCTGGAAACACCATATATTTT. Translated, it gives CASRPLSSGNTIYF.

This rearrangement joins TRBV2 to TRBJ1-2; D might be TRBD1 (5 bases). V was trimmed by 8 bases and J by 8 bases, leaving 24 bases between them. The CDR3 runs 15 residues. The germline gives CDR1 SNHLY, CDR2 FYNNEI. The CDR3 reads CASRTIRDRNFGYTF. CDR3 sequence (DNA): TGTGCCAGCCGGACTATAAGGGACCGCAACTTCGGCTACACCTTC.

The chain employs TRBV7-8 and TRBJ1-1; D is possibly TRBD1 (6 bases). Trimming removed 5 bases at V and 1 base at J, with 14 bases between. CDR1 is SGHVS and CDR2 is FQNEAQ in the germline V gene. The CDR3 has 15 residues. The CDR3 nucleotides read TGTGCCAGCAGCCGAGGACAGAATCCGAACACTGAAGCTTTCTTT. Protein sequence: CASSRGQNPNTEAFF.

CDR3: CASSPGGGSQETQYF. The CDR3 bases are TGTGCCAGCAGCCCGGGGGGGGGATCTCAAGAGACCCAGTACTTC. This chain joins TRBV7-6 and TRBJ2-5; 8 bases match TRBD2. CDR1 is SGHVS, CDR2 FNYEAQ, per germline. This CDR3 has 15 amino acids. V was pared by 5 bases and J by 2 bases, with 7 bases of the junction left unmatched.

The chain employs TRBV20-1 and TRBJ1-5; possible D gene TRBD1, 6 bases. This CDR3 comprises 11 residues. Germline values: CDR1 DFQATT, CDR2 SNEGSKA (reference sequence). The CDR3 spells CCMGANQPQHF. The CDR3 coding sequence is TGCTGTATGGGGGCGAATCAGCCCCAGCATTTT.

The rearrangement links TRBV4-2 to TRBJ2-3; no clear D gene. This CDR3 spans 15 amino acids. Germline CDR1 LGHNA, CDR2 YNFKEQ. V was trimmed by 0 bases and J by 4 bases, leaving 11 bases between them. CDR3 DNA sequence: TGTGCCAGCAGCCAAGATCGGGTAGGCGCAGATACGCAGTATTTT. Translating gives CASSQDRVGADTQYF.